What follows are 16 T cell receptor beta chains derived from one specimen sequenced in a study of blood T cell repertoires in COVID-19. The protocol was immunoSEQ multiplex PCR, while the TCRdb copy is restricted to in-frame clones and leaves out a portion. The sample holds some 20,000 clones, around 94% seen once. The sample consisted of peripheral blood. All receptors come from a human donor in a cohort sampled during active COVID-19.

J is TRBJ2-5 and V is TRBV3-1 (or the pseudogene TRBV3-2), with 12 bases aligning to TRBD2. Germline values: CDR1 LGHDT, CDR2 YNNKEL (reference sequence). The CDR3 covers 19 residues. Germline trimming cut 0 bases from V and 1 base from J; bases unmatched to any gene: 9. The CDR3 is CASSQENPGLAGFQETQYF. The CDR3 DNA reads TGTGCCAGCAGCCAAGAAAACCCGGGACTAGCGGGCTTCCAAGAGACCCAGTACTTC.

The chain carries TRBV11-2 and TRBJ1-1; 8 bases map to TRBD1. V shed 5 bases and J 1 base; nucleotides not matched to a gene: 6. From germline, CDR1 is SGHAT and CDR2 FQNNGV. The CDR3 totals 15 residues. CDR3 region: CASSGQGASNTEAFF. As DNA, the CDR3 is TGTGCCAGCAGCGGGCAGGGGGCTTCGAACACTGAAGCTTTCTTT.

The J gene is TRBJ2-5, the V gene TRBV10-1, with TRBD1 matching 8 bases. CDR1 is WNHNN and CDR2 is SYGVQD in the germline V gene (reference sequence). The CDR3 covers 15 residues. V dropped 0 bases and J dropped 3; count of bases not matched to a gene: 3. CDR3 residues: CASSESTGEEETQYF. Written as DNA, the CDR3 is TGCGCCAGCAGTGAGTCGACAGGGGAGGAAGAGACCCAGTACTTC.

The gene calls are TRBV3-1 (or the pseudogene TRBV3-2) and TRBJ2-5; the D gene is possibly TRBD2 (6 bases). The V and J ends lost 0 bases and 2 bases respectively, with 19 bases between them. CDR1 and CDR2 (germline): LGHDT, YNNKEL (reference sequence). The CDR3 totals 18 residues. The CDR3 reads CASSQDFLWRDLQETQYF. In DNA form, the CDR3 reads TGTGCCAGCAGCCAAGATTTCCTTTGGCGGGACCTTCAAGAGACCCAGTACTTC.

The CDR3 here is CASRKGQGGGNTEAFF. In DNA form, the CDR3 reads TGCGCCAGCAGAAAGGGACAGGGCGGAGGAAACACTGAAGCTTTCTTT. The V call is TRBV4-1, the J call TRBJ1-1, with 9 bases lining up with TRBD1. Germline lookup yields CDR1 MGHRA and CDR2 YSYEKL. The V segment lost 6 bases and the J segment 2 bases; nucleotides outside the gene matches: 10. The CDR3 runs to 16 residues.

The chain links TRBV6-6 to TRBJ2-1; 9 bases are a match to TRBD1. Trimming at V came to 0 bases and at J to 6 bases, leaving 3 bases not matched to a gene. Germline CDR1 MNHNY, CDR2 SVGAGI (reference sequence). The CDR3 length is 15 residues. CDR3 region: CASSYSIQGANEQFF. The CDR3 coding sequence is TGTGCCAGCAGTTACTCGATACAGGGGGCCAATGAGCAGTTCTTC.

V is TRBV19 and J is TRBJ2-7, with a possible D match to TRBD2 (5 bases). Germline CDR1 and CDR2: LNHDA and SQIVND (reference sequence). V was clipped by 7 bases and J by 7 bases, with 17 bases between them. CDR3 length: 13 amino acids. CDR3 loop: CASNGISAGEQYF. CDR3 DNA: TGTGCCAGTAACGGGATTTCAGCTGGGGAGCAGTACTTC.

The chain couples TRBV5-1 to TRBJ1-1, with D possibly TRBD1 on 6 matching bases. Germline CDR1 SGHRS, CDR2 YFSETQ. The CDR3 is 13 amino acids. Trimming left V 2 bases short and J 7 bases short, with 12 bases between. DNA of the CDR3: TGCGCCAGCAGCTTTACAGGGAGGGATGAAGCTTTCTTT. Translation: CASSFTGRDEAFF.

The table lists this clone with a few counts. V and J are TRBV19 and TRBJ1-5; 8 bases align to TRBD1. J lost 5 bases, V lost 1 base, and 1 base had no gene match. The V gene's germline CDR1 is LNHDA and CDR2 SQIVND (reference sequence). This CDR3 comprises 14 residues. CDR3 coding DNA: TGTGCCAGTAGTATAGGGACAGGGCATCAGCCCCAGCATTTT. Its protein is CASSIGTGHQPQHF.

The chain has TRBV19 and TRBJ2-1; D perhaps matches TRBD2 (6 bases). V was trimmed by 4 bases and J by 6 bases, leaving 22 bases between them. From germline, CDR1 is LNHDA and CDR2 SQIVND (reference sequence). This CDR3 has 17 residues. The CDR3, as DNA: TGTGCCAGTAGTACGGACTCCCTTCTTACTAGCCCCAATGAGCAGTTCTTC. Its translation is CASSTDSLLTSPNEQFF. The whole variable domain, filled in from reference TRBV19 and TRBJ2-1, reads DGGITQSPKYLFRKEGQNVTLSCEQNLNHDAMYWYRQDPGQGLRLIYYSQIVNDFQKGDIAEGYSVSREKKESFPLTVTSAQKNPTAFYLCASSTDSLLTSPNEQFFGPGTRLTVL.

The V and J genes are TRBV3-1 (or the pseudogene TRBV3-2) and TRBJ1-1, with 10 bases fitting TRBD1. The junction had 3 bases not matched to a gene; V was cut back by 1 base and J by 1 base. Germline-derived CDR1 and CDR2 are LGHDT and YNNKEL (reference sequence). This CDR3 has 16 residues. The CDR3 bases are TGTGCCAGCAGCCAAGTTGGGACAGGGGCGAACACTGAAGCTTTCTTT. Translating gives CASSQVGTGANTEAFF.

The chain carries TRBV11-2 and TRBJ2-4, with TRBD1 as a possible D gene (5 bases). The CDR3 extends over 16 amino acids. CDR1 and CDR2 from the germline V gene are SGHAT and FQNNGV. Trimming stripped 5 bases from V and 3 bases from J, with 17 bases between. The CDR3 loop reads CASSPSARDNKNIQYF. CDR3 DNA: TGTGCCAGCAGCCCGTCCGCCAGGGATAACAAAAACATTCAGTACTTC.

The chain is built from TRBV3-1 (or the pseudogene TRBV3-2) and TRBJ1-1; 8 positions agree with TRBD1. Trimming took 2 bases from V and 0 from J; bases not matched to a gene: 5. The CDR3 spans 16 residues. Germline V lookup: CDR1 LGHDT, CDR2 YNNKEL (reference sequence). CDR3 sequence reads: CASSQYRGGMNTEAFF. CDR3 coding DNA: TGTGCCAGCAGCCAATACAGGGGGGGGATGAACACTGAAGCTTTCTTT.

The chain joins TRBV7-6 to TRBJ1-6; 8 nucleotides align to TRBD1. Trimming removed 1 base from V and 7 bases from J; junction bases left unmatched: 3. This CDR3 region has 15 residues. CDR1 and CDR2 from the germline V gene are SGHVS and FNYEAQ. The CDR3 sequence is CASSLGQGRNSPLHF. The DNA for the CDR3 is TGTGCCAGCAGCTTAGGACAGGGGCGAAATTCACCCCTCCACTTT.

The chain is built from TRBV19 and TRBJ2-5; D uncertain. This CDR3 spans 12 amino acids. The V and J ends lost 6 bases and 5 bases respectively, with 10 bases between them. Germline CDR1 is LNHDA and CDR2 is SQIVND (reference sequence). This chain's CDR3 is CASSNTPETQYF. The CDR3 nucleotides are TGTGCCAGTAGCAACACCCCCGAGACCCAGTACTTC.

This chain uses TRBV4-3 with TRBJ1-6; D is perhaps TRBD1 (5 bases). Germline lookup yields CDR1 LGHNA and CDR2 YSLEER. V dropped 0 bases and J dropped 10 bases, with 13 bases sitting between them. The CDR3 contains 15 residues. The CDR3 nucleotides read TGCGCCAGCAGCCAAGAGCGGGGCTTAAAATCACCCCTCCACTTT. This encodes CASSQERGLKSPLHF.